The text below deals with one T cell receptor (beta chain). Other DNA sequences in this sample translate to the same CDR3. Trimming left V 6 bases short and J 5 bases short, with 7 bases between. The CDR3 runs 11 residues. The data derive from a study of blood T cell repertoires in COVID-19. Study context: T cells, B-cell-depleted T cells, or PBMCs supplied cDNA or gDNA.

Only in-frame clones appear in the TCRdb table, and some are missing; sequencing was by immunoSEQ multiplex PCR. The sample holds around 86,000 clones, around 87% seen once. Sequencing was done on a sample of peripheral blood. The TCR sequence derives from a human donor with acute or convalescent COVID-19. The donor label of this sample is uncertain. The genes are TRBV12-3 or TRBV12-4 and TRBJ2-5, with D unresolved. For the CDR3, the DNA is TGTGCCAGCAGCCCCCAGGAGACCCAGTACTTC. Its translation is CASSPQETQYF.